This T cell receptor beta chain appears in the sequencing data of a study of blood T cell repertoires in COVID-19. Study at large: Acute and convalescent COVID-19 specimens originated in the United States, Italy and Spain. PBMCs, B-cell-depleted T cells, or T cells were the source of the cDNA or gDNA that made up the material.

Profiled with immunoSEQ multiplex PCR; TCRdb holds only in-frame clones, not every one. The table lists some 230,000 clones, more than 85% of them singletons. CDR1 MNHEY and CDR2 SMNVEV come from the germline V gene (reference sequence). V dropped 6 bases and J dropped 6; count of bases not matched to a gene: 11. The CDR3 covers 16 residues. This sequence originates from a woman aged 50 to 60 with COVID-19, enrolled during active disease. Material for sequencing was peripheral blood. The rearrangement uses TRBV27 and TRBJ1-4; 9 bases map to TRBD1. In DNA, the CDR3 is TGTGCCAGCAGGCTGACAGGGGGAAGGTTCGATGAAAAACTGTTTTTT. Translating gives CASRLTGGRFDEKLFF. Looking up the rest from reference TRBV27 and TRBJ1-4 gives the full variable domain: EAQVTQNPRYLITVTGKKLTVTCSQNMNHEYMSWYRQDPGLGLRQIYYSMNVEVTDKGDVPEGYKVSRKEKRNFPLILESPSPNQTSLYFCASRLTGGRFDEKLFFGSGTQLSVL.